These 18 T cell receptor beta chains originate from one sample sequenced in a study of cytomegalovirus exposure and HLA in healthy donors. In the PCR, 60 Vbeta and 13 Jbeta primers were used. Sequenced by immunoSEQ multiplex PCR; TCRdb stores in-frame clones only, minus some. The data show some 130,000 clones, with 75% to 90% seen just once and 1% held by the top ten. The sample consisted of PBMCs. These receptors were taken from a man aged 35 to 55 in good health and CMV-seronegative.

This clone was counted once. The rearrangement links TRBV11-2 to TRBJ1-1, with D unresolved. The V and J ends lost 2 bases and 1 base respectively, with 11 bases between them. Germline assignment: CDR1 SGHAT and CDR2 FQNNGV. The CDR3 loop spans 15 amino acids. In nucleotides, the CDR3 is TGTGCCAGCAGCTTAAATTTGGCCCAGAACACTGAAGCTTTCTTT. Amino acids: CASSLNLAQNTEAFF.

This clone was observed a single time. The chain combines TRBV7-9 with TRBJ2-5, with a tentative D call TRBD1 (5 bases). Germline CDR1 reads SEHNR; CDR2 reads FQNEAQ (reference sequence). Trimming removed 5 bases at V and 1 base at J, with 17 bases between. The CDR3 sequence is 16 residues long. CDR3 protein: CASSKGVVRGQETQYF. The CDR3 bases are TGTGCCAGCAGCAAAGGGGTGGTAAGGGGCCAAGAGACCCAGTACTTC.

This clone was picked up a small number of times. The chain employs TRBV7-2 and TRBJ2-1; D is uncertain. The V end was cut by 2 bases, the J end by 0 bases, with 14 bases between. Germline V lookup: CDR1 SGHTA, CDR2 FQGNSA. The CDR3 covers 17 residues. The CDR3: CASSLLSRMSSYNEQFF. The CDR3 nucleotides are TGTGCCAGCAGCTTATTAAGCCGCATGAGCTCCTACAATGAGCAGTTCTTC.

The rearrangement uses TRBV25-1 and TRBJ2-1; 9 bases match TRBD2. V trimming: 2 bases; J trimming: 4 bases; junction bases outside the gene matches: 6. The germline gives CDR1 MGHDK, CDR2 SYGVNS. The CDR3 loop spans 16 amino acids. CDR3 amino acids: CASSELAGWGYNEQFF. For the CDR3, the DNA is TGTGCCAGCAGTGAACTAGCGGGGTGGGGTTACAATGAGCAGTTCTTC.

The chain uses TRBV5-1 and TRBJ2-6; TRBD1 agrees at 7 bases. The trim removed 4 bases at V and 2 bases at J, leaving 15 bases unmatched. Germline CDR1 is SGHRS and CDR2 is YFSETQ. The CDR3 runs 19 residues. The CDR3 region has the DNA TGCGCCAGCAGCAATGGCCCGACAGGGAATGGGGCTGGGGCCAACGTCCTGACTTTC. Amino acids: CASSNGPTGNGAGANVLTF.

This chain links TRBV6-4 with TRBJ1-4; D gene unclear. The germline V gene has CDR1 MRHNA and CDR2 SNTAGT. Trimming pared 4 bases from V and 11 bases from J, leaving 11 bases between. The CDR3 length is 12 residues. The CDR3 here is CASSGGVEKLFF. As DNA, the CDR3 is TGTGCCAGCAGTGGGGGAGTTGAGAAACTGTTTTTT.

The gene calls are TRBV30 and TRBJ2-1, with TRBD1 matching 9 bases. Trimming at V came to 6 bases and at J to 6 bases, leaving 9 bases not matched to a gene. The germline V gene has CDR1 GTSNPN and CDR2 SVGIG (reference sequence). The CDR3 loop spans 14 amino acids. The CDR3 sequence: CACHRDRATNEQFF. In nucleotides, the CDR3 is TGTGCCTGTCACCGGGACAGGGCCACCAATGAGCAGTTCTTC.

The V call is TRBV7-9, the J call TRBJ2-7; TRBD1 matches 9 bases. V shed 3 bases, J shed 6 bases, and the junction held 9 bases outside the gene matches. Looked up from germline, CDR1 is SEHNR and CDR2 is FQNEAQ (reference sequence). CDR3 length equals 15 residues. CDR3 protein: CASSFWDRERSEQYF. The CDR3 nucleotides are TGTGCCAGCAGCTTTTGGGACAGGGAAAGAAGCGAGCAGTACTTC.

This clone turned up a few times. The V gene is TRBV4-1, the J gene TRBJ1-6; TRBD1 matches 8 bases. Germline values: CDR1 MGHRA, CDR2 YSYEKL. With 4 bases clipped from V and 9 bases from J, the junction kept 8 bases outside the gene matches. This CDR3 is 15 amino acids long. The CDR3, as DNA: TGCGCCAGCAGCCCGATTGGACAGGGAATTTCACCCCTCCACTTT. It translates to CASSPIGQGISPLHF.

The chain combines TRBV2 with TRBJ2-2; TRBD1 aligns across 7 bases. The CDR3 consists of 14 residues. V lost 6 bases and J lost 4; bases outside the gene matches: 5. Germline V gene sequence: CDR1 SNHLY, CDR2 FYNNEI. The CDR3 DNA sequence: TGTGCCAGCAGCGTACAGGGGCCCACCGGGGAGCTGTTTTTT. Its translation: CASSVQGPTGELFF.

The chain is built from TRBV28 and TRBJ1-1, with a tentative D call TRBD1 (5 bases). V was clipped by 3 bases and J by 6 bases, with 11 bases between them. This CDR3 is 13 amino acids long. Germline assignment: CDR1 MDHEN and CDR2 SYDVKM. The CDR3: CASSLEGRAEAFF. The DNA for the CDR3 is TGTGCCAGCAGTTTGGAGGGGAGGGCTGAAGCTTTCTTT.

In its sample, this clone was seen once. The V and J genes are TRBV29-1 and TRBJ2-7, with unresolved D. The CDR3 spans 13 residues. V gave up 6 bases and J gave up 4 bases, with 16 bases separating them. Germline loops: CDR1 SQVTM, CDR2 ANQGSEA. CDR3 loop: CSVAPNREYEQYF. The CDR3 DNA sequence: TGCAGCGTAGCCCCTAACCGAGAGTACGAGCAGTACTTC.

V and J are TRBV9 and TRBJ2-5; 7 nucleotides align to TRBD2. The CDR3 has 16 amino acids. Germline CDR1 SGDLS, CDR2 YYNGEE. V gave up 3 bases and J gave up 2 bases; unmatched junction bases: 10. The CDR3 nucleotides are TGTGCCAGCAGCGGCCGTCTGGGAGGGCCACAAGAGACCCAGTACTTC. It specifies CASSGRLGGPQETQYF. Looking up the rest from reference TRBV9 and TRBJ2-5 gives the full variable domain: DSGVTQTPKHLITATGQRVTLRCSPRSGDLSVYWYQQSLDQGLQFLIQYYNGEERAKGNILERFSAQQFPDLHSELNLSSLELGDSALYFCASSGRLGGPQETQYFGPGTRLLVL.

The chain links TRBV21-1 to TRBJ2-7; the table's D call of TRBD1 was not tested on the DNA. TRBV21-1 is an annotated pseudogene. This CDR3 has 15 residues. As DNA, the CDR3 is TGTGCCAGCAGCGGAGTACAGGGTTACTCCTACGAGCAGTACTTC. Translated: CASSGVQGYSYEQYF.

The gene calls are TRBV5-1 and TRBJ2-7, with D possibly TRBD2 on 6 matching bases. CDR1 is SGHRS, CDR2 YFSETQ, per germline. V was shortened by 2 bases and J by 2 bases, with 17 bases between the two germline ends. The CDR3 is made up of 16 amino acids. The CDR3: CASSFGAGLGPYEQYF. The CDR3 nucleotides are TGCGCCAGCAGCTTTGGGGCGGGGCTGGGTCCCTACGAGCAGTACTTC.

The rearrangement joins TRBV10-3 to TRBJ1-2; TRBD1 agrees at 10 bases. Germline CDR1 and CDR2: ENHRY and SYGVKD. This CDR3 has 16 amino acids. V trimming: 7 bases; J trimming: 7 bases; junction bases outside the gene matches: 15. The CDR3 sequence is CAITPGQGFERVGYTF. CDR3 nucleotide sequence: TGTGCCATCACCCCGGGACAGGGGTTTGAAAGGGTTGGCTACACCTTC.

As regards this clone: The same CDR3 also results from other DNA sequences found in this sample. The V gene is TRBV28, the J gene TRBJ2-1; D might be TRBD1 (6 bases). The CDR3 runs 14 residues. Looked up from germline, CDR1 is MDHEN and CDR2 is SYDVKM. Trimming cost V 1 base and J 6 bases, with 10 bases left between them. Here the CDR3 DNA reads TGTGCCAGCAGTTTATCTCAGGGGAGCAATGAGCAGTTCTTC. Protein product: CASSLSQGSNEQFF.

The rearrangement links TRBV13 to TRBJ2-7; 8 nucleotides agree with TRBD2. CDR3 length equals 16 residues. Germline lookup yields CDR1 PRHDT and CDR2 FYEKMQ (reference sequence). V trimming: 5 bases; J trimming: 6 bases; junction bases outside the gene matches: 15. For the CDR3, the DNA is TGTGCCAGCAGCACGAACCCGGGACTAGTGGGGGTCGAGCAGTACTTC. Residues: CASSTNPGLVGVEQYF.